These 5 T cell receptor beta chains share one sample of origin, sequenced in a study of blood T cell repertoires in COVID-19. TCRdb's table, derived via immunoSEQ multiplex PCR, lists solely in-frame clones and lacks some. This sample has about 260,000 clones; 75% to 90% occur once, and the top ten carry 2.5% to 4%. The sequenced sample consisted of PBMCs or T cells enriched from blood (not recorded which). Receptors originate from a middle-aged woman who had been exposed to COVID-19.

J is TRBJ2-2 and V is TRBV5-6; 7 bases line up with TRBD2. The germline V gene encodes CDR1 SGHDT and CDR2 YYEEEE. The CDR3 is 16 residues long. V shed 3 bases and J 8 bases; nucleotides not matched to a gene: 13. The CDR3 is CASSYWDYPSSGELFF. As DNA, the CDR3 is TGTGCCAGCAGCTATTGGGACTACCCATCCTCGGGGGAGCTGTTTTTT.

The chain recombines TRBV5-1 with TRBJ1-1, with TRBD1 identical over 8 bases. Germline lookup yields CDR1 SGHRS and CDR2 YFSETQ. CDR3 length equals 17 residues. V shed 4 bases, J shed 3 bases, and the junction held 14 bases outside the gene matches. The CDR3 sequence: CASSNHRTGIGHTEAFF. In DNA form, the CDR3 reads TGCGCCAGCAGCAACCATAGGACAGGGATAGGCCACACTGAAGCTTTCTTT.

The chain joins TRBV6-5 to TRBJ2-7, with a weak D call TRBD1 (5 bases). Germline loops: CDR1 MNHEY, CDR2 SVGAGI. Trimming left V 7 bases short and J 10 bases short, with 17 bases between. This CDR3 is 12 amino acids long. The CDR3 coding sequence is TGTGCCAGCACCAACCCTTTGGACACCCAGTACTTC. It codes for CASTNPLDTQYF.

The rearrangement joins TRBV30 to TRBJ1-2; 7 bases map to TRBD1. After removal of 4 bases from V and 0 bases from J, the junction contained 5 bases not matched to a gene. Germline assignment: CDR1 GTSNPN and CDR2 SVGIG (reference sequence). The length of the CDR3 is 14 residues. The CDR3 DNA follows: TGTGCCTGGAACAGGGGCCGTTCTAACTATGGCTACACCTTC. It encodes CAWNRGRSNYGYTF.

The chain has TRBV6-5 and TRBJ1-5; D gene uncertain. Germline assignment: CDR1 MNHEY and CDR2 SVGAGI. The CDR3 has 13 amino acids. V was shortened by 7 bases and J by 8 bases, with 15 bases between the two germline ends. The CDR3 DNA follows: TGTGCCAGCATGAAATCGGGTGCGGAGCCCCAGCATTTT. As protein: CASMKSGAEPQHF.